This TCR beta chain was retrieved from a study of T-cell memory formation after mild COVID-19. About the research overall: TCR clusters mostly belonged to single donors. Study results and caveats: A second wave expanding day 15 to 37 was CD4+-biased; contracting clones were balanced. Shrinking CD4+ clones resided mostly in CM and EM, and CD8+ ones in EMRA.

This clonotype has more than one count but fewer than ten. Its antigen is not known. TCRdb processed the 5' RACE reads anew with MiXCR; each CDR3 protein has one entry. Found here are about 180,000 distinct CDR3 sequences, roughly 16% of them singletons; the top ten hold approximately 2.1%. The CDR3 loop spans 15 amino acids. Germline loops: CDR1 LGHDT, CDR2 YNNKEL (reference sequence). Trimming removed 4 bases from V and 5 bases from J; junction bases left unmatched: 7. The rearrangement links TRBV3-1 to TRBJ1-5; 8 positions match TRBD1. The clonotype comes from an adult woman who had mild COVID-19 (a few samples of this study predate the infection). Cell type and time point are not known. Sequenced sample: PBMCs or a T cell subset sorted from them (not recorded which). Written as DNA, the CDR3 is TGTGCCAGCAGCCTAGCCTACAGGGGGGATCAGCCCCAGCATTTT. As protein: CASSLAYRGDQPQHF.